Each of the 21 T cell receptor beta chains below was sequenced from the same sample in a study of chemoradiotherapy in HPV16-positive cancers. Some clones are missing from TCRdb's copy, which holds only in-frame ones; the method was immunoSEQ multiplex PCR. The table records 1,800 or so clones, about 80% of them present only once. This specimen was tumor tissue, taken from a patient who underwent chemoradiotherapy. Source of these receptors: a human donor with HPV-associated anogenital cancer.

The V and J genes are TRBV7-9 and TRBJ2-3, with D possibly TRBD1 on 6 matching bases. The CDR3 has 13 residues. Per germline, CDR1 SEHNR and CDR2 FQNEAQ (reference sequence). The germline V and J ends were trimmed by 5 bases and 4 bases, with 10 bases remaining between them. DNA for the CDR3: TGTGCCAGCAGCCGGCAGGGGTCAGATACGCAGTATTTT. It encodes CASSRQGSDTQYF. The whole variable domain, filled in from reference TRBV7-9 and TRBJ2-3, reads DTGVSQNPRHKITKRGQNVTFRCDPISEHNRLYWYRQTLGQGPEFLTYFQNEAQLEKSRLLSDRFSAERPKGSFSTLEIQRTEQGDSAMYLCASSRQGSDTQYFGPGTRLTVL.

The CDR3 DNA reads as TGTGCCAGCAGCCCCGGATCAGGCGGGGAGCAGTTCTTC. Translation: CASSPGSGGEQFF. The chain uses TRBV5-8 and TRBJ2-1, with a tentative D call TRBD2 (5 bases). V lost 4 bases, J lost 10 bases, and 15 bases lay in between. The CDR3 contains 13 residues. The V gene's germline CDR1 is SGHTS and CDR2 YDEGEE. Using reference TRBV5-8 and TRBJ2-1 for the parts outside the CDR3, the full variable domain is EAGVTQSPTHLIKTRGQQATLRCSPISGHTSVYWYQQALGLGLQFLLWYDEGEERNRGNFPPRFSGRQFPNYSSELNVNALELEDSALYLCASSPGSGGEQFFGPGTRLTVL.

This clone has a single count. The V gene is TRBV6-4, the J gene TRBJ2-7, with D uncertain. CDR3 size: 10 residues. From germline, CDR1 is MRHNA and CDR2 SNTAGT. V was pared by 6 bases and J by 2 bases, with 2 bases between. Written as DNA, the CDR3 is TGTGCCAGCAGGGCCTACGAGCAGTACTTC. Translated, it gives CASRAYEQYF.

CDR3 in DNA: TGTGCCAGTAGTAACGGACTCAATGAGCAGTTCTTC. It encodes CASSNGLNEQFF. This chain uses TRBV19 with TRBJ2-1; a weak D match, TRBD2 (5 bases). Germline CDR1 LNHDA, CDR2 SQIVND (reference sequence). The CDR3 covers 12 residues. Trimming removed 4 bases from V and 6 bases from J, with 7 bases in between.

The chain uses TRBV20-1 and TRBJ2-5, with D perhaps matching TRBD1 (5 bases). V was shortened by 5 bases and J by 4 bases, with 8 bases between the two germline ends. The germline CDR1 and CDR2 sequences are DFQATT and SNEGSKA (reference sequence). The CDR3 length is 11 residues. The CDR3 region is CSASQGETQYF. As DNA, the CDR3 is TGCAGTGCTTCTCAGGGAGAGACCCAGTACTTC.

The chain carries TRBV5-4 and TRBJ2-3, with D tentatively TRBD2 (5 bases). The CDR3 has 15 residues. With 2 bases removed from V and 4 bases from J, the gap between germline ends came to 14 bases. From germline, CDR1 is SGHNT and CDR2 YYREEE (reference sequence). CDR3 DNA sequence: TGTGCCAGCAGCTTATCATTGGGAGCGTCAGATACGCAGTATTTT. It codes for CASSLSLGASDTQYF. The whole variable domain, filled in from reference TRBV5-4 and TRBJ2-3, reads ETGVTQSPTHLIKTRGQQVTLRCSSQSGHNTVSWYQQALGQGPQFIFQYYREEENGRGNFPPRFSGLQFPNYSSELNVNALELDDSALYLCASSLSLGASDTQYFGPGTRLTVL.

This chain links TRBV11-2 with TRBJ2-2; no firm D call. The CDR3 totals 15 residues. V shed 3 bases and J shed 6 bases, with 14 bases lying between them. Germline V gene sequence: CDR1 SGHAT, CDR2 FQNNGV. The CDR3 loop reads CASSFHLDPPGELFF. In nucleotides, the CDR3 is TGTGCCAGCAGCTTCCATTTGGACCCCCCCGGGGAGCTGTTTTTT.

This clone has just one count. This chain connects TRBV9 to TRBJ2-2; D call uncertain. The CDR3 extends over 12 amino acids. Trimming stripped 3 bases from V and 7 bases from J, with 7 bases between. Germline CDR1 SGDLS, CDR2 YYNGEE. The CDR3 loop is CASSAASGELFF. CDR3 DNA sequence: TGTGCCAGCAGCGCGGCGAGCGGGGAGCTGTTTTTT.

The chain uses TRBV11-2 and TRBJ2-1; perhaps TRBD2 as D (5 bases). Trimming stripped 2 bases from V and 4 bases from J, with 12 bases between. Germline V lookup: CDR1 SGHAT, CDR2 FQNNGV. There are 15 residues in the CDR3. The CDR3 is CASSLSSGGYNEQFF. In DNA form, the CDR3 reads TGTGCCAGCAGCTTAAGTTCAGGAGGTTACAATGAGCAGTTCTTC.

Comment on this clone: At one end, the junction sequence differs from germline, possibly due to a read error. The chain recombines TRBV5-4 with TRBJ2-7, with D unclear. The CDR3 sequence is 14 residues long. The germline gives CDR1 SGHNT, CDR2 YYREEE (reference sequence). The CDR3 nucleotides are TGCGCCAGCAGCCCCGCCCTAGAAGGAGCCGAGCAGTACTTC. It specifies CASSPALEGAEQYF.

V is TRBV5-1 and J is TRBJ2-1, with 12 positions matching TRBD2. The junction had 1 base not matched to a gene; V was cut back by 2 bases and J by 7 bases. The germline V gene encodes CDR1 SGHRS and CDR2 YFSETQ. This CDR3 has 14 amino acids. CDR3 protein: CASSLTSGRNEQFF. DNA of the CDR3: TGCGCCAGCAGCTTAACTAGCGGGAGGAATGAGCAGTTCTTC.

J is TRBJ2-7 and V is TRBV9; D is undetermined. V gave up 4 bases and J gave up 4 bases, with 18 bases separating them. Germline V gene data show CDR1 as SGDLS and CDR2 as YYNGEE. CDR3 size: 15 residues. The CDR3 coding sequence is TGTGCCAGCAGCCCCCACCGTTATACGGCTTACGAGCAGTACTTC. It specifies CASSPHRYTAYEQYF.

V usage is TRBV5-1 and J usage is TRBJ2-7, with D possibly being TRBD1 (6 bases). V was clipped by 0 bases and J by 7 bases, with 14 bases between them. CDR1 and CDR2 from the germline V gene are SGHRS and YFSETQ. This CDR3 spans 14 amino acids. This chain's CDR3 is CASSLEVTGGEQYF. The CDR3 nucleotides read TGCGCCAGCAGCTTGGAAGTGACAGGTGGGGAGCAGTACTTC.

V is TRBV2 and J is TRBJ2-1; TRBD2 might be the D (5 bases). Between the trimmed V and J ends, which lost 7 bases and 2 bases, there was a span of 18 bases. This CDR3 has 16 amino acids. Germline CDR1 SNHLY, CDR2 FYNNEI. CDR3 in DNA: TGTGCCAGCATCGAAAAAGCGGAGAGGGCCTACAATGAGCAGTTCTTC. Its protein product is CASIEKAERAYNEQFF.

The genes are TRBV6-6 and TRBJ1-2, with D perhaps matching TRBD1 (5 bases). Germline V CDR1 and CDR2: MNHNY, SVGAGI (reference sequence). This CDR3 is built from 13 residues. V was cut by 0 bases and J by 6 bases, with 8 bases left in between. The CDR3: CASSYSRGDGYTF. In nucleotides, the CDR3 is TGTGCCAGCAGTTACTCGAGAGGGGATGGCTACACCTTC.

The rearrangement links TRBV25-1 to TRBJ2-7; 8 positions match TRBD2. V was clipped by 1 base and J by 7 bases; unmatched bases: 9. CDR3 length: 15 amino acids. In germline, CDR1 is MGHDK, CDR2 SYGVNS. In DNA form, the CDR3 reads TGTGCCAGCAGTGAATCTCAGCGGGAGTCGGGAGAGCAGTACTTC. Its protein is CASSESQRESGEQYF.

The CDR3 protein is CASSSSGGSYNEQFF. In DNA form, the CDR3 reads TGTGCCAGCAGCTCTTCGGGAGGCTCCTACAATGAGCAGTTCTTC. J is TRBJ2-1 and V is TRBV7-3; TRBD2 matches at 7 bases. The CDR3 is 15 amino acids. Germline lookup yields CDR1 SGHTA and CDR2 FQGTGA. Trimming took 4 bases from V and 0 from J; bases not matched to a gene: 3. Using reference TRBV7-3 and TRBJ2-1 for the parts outside the CDR3, the full variable domain is GAGVSQTPSNKVTEKGKYVELRCDPISGHTALYWYRQSLGQGPEFLIYFQGTGAADDSGLPNDRFFAVRPEGSVSTLKIQRTERGDSAVYLCASSSSGGSYNEQFFGPGTRLTVL.

CDR3 amino acids: CASSLPNTGELFF. DNA for the CDR3: TGTGCCAGCTCGCTACCGAACACCGGGGAGCTGTTTTTT. The genes are TRBV18 and TRBJ2-2; D is ambiguous. Looked up from germline, CDR1 is KGHSH and CDR2 is LQKENI. The CDR3 is 13 amino acids. Trimming took 6 bases from V and 0 from J, leaving 5 bases between them.

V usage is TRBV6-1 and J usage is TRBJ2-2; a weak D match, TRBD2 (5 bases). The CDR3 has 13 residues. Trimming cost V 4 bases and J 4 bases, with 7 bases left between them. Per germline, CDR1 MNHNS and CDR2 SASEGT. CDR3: CASSGGGTGELFF. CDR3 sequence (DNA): TGTGCCAGCAGTGGTGGAGGCACCGGGGAGCTGTTTTTT.

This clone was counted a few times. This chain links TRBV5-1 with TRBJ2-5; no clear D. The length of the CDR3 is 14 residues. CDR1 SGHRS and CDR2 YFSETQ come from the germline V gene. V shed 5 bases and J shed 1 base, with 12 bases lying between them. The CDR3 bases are TGCGCCAGCAGTTCCGGACCGTCCCAAGAGACCCAGTACTTC. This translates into CASSSGPSQETQYF.

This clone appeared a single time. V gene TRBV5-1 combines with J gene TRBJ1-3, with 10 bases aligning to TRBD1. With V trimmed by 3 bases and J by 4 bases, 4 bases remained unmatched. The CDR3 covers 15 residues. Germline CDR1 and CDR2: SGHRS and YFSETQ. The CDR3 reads CASSSGTGDGNTIYF. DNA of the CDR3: TGCGCCAGCAGCTCGGGGACAGGGGACGGAAACACCATATATTTT.